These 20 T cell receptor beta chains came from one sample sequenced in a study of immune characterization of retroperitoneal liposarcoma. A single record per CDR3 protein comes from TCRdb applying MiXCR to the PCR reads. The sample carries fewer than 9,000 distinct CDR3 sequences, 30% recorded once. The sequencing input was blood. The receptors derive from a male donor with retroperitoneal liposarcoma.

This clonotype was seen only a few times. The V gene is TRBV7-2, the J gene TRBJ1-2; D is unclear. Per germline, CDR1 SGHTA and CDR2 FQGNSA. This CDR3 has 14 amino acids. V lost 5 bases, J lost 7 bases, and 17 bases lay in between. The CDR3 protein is CASSTLPNGVGYTF. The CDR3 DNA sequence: TGTGCCAGCAGCACACTACCCAACGGGGTTGGCTACACCTTC.

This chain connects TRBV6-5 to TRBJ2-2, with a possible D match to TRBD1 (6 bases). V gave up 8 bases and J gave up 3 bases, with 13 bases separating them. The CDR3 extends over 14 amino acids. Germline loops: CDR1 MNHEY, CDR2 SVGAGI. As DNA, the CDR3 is TGTGCCAGCCGTGGCAGGGGCTACACCGGGGAGCTGTTTTTT. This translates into CASRGRGYTGELFF.

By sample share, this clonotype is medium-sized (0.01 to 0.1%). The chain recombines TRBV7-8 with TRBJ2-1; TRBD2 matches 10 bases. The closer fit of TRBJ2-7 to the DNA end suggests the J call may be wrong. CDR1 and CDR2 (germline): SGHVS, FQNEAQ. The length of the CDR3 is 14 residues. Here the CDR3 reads CASSSGTSVYEQYF. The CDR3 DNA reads TGTGCCAGCAGCTCCGGGACTAGCGTCTACGAGCAGTACTTC.

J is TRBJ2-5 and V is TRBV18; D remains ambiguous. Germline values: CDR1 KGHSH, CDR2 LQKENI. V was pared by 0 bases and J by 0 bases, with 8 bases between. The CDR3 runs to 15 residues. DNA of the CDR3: TGTGCCAGCTCACCACCTCCGCAGTACCAAGAGACCCAGTACTTC. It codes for CASSPPPQYQETQYF.

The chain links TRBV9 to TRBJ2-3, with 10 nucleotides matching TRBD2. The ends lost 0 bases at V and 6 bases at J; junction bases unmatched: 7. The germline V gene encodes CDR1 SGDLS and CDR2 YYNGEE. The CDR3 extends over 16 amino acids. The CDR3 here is CASSVGLAGVGDTQYF. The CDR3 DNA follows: TGTGCCAGCAGCGTAGGGCTAGCGGGAGTGGGTGATACGCAGTATTTT. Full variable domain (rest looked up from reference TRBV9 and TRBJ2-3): DSGVTQTPKHLITATGQRVTLRCSPRSGDLSVYWYQQSLDQGLQFLIQYYNGEERAKGNILERFSAQQFPDLHSELNLSSLELGDSALYFCASSVGLAGVGDTQYFGPGTRLTVL.

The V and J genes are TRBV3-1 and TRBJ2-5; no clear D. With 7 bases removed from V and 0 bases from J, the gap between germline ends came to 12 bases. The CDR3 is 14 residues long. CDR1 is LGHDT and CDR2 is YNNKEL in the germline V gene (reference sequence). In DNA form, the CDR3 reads TGTGCCAGCACTCCAAGAACGTACCAAGAGACCCAGTACTTC. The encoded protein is CASTPRTYQETQYF.

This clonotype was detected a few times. This CDR3 is CASSLTVKDEAFF. CDR3 DNA: TGTGCCAGCAGTTTGACGGTCAAGGATGAAGCTTTCTTT. The V and J genes are TRBV6-6 and TRBJ1-1; D is unresolved. Germline V gene data show CDR1 as MNHNY and CDR2 as SVGAGI (reference sequence). The CDR3 has 13 amino acids. With 4 bases removed from V and 7 bases from J, the gap between germline ends came to 13 bases.

This chain's CDR3 is CASIDSSGANVLTF. CDR3 sequence (DNA): TGTGCCAGCATAGACAGCTCTGGGGCCAACGTCCTGACTTTC. The V gene is TRBV3-1, the J gene TRBJ2-6; maybe TRBD1 (5 bases). CDR3 length: 14 residues. Germline V gene lookup returns CDR1 LGHDT and CDR2 YNNKEL (reference sequence). V was trimmed by 7 bases and J by 0 bases, leaving 7 bases between them.

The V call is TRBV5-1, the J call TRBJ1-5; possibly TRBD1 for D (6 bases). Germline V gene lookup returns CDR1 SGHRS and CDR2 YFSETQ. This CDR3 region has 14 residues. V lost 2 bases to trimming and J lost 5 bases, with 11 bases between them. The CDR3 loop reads CASSLEGGHQPQHF. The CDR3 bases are TGCGCCAGCAGCTTAGAAGGGGGGCATCAGCCCCAGCATTTT.

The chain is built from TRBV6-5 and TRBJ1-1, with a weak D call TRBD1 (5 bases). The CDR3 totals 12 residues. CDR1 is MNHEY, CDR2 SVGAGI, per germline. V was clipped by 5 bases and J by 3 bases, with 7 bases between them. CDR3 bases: TGTGCCAGCAGTGGGGGATACACTGAAGCTTTCTTT. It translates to CASSGGYTEAFF.

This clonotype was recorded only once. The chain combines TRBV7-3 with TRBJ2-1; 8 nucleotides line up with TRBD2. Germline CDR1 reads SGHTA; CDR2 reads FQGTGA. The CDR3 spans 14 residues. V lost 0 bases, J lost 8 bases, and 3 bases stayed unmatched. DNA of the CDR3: TGTGCCAGCAGCTTAACTGGGACTAGTCATGAGCAGTTCTTC. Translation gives CASSLTGTSHEQFF.

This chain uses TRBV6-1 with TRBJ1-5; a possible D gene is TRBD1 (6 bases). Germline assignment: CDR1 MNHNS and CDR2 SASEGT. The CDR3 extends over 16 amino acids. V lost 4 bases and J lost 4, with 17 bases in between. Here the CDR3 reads CASSARRSRGNQPQHF. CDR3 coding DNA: TGTGCCAGCAGTGCCCGAAGGTCCAGGGGAAATCAGCCCCAGCATTTT.

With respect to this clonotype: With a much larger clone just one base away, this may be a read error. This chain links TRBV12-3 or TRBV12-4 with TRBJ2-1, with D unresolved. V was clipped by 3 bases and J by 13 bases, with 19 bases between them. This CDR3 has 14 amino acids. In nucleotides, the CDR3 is TGTGCCAGCAGTTTTGCAGGCCAGGAAGAGACCCAGTTCTTC. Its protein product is CASSFAGQEETQFF.

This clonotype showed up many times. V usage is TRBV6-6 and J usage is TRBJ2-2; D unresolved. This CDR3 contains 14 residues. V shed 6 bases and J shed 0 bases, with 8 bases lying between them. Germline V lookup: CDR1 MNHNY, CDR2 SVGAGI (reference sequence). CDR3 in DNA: TGTGCCAGCAGCCCGACGGCGAACACCGGGGAGCTGTTTTTT. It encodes CASSPTANTGELFF.

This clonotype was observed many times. The CDR3 sequence: CASSLETGLSYNEQFF. The DNA for the CDR3 is TGTGCCAGCAGTCTAGAGACAGGGCTCTCCTACAATGAGCAGTTCTTC. The chain employs TRBV12-3 or TRBV12-4 and TRBJ2-1; 7 nucleotides agree with TRBD1. This CDR3 comprises 16 residues. V dropped 5 bases and J dropped 0; count of bases not matched to a gene: 7.

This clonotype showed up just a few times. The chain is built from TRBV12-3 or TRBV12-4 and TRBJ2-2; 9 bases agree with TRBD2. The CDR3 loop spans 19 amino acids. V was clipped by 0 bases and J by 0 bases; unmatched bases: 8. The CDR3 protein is CASSLASLSGGANTGELFF. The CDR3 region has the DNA TGTGCCAGCAGTTTAGCGTCCCTTAGCGGGGGAGCGAACACCGGGGAGCTGTTTTTT.

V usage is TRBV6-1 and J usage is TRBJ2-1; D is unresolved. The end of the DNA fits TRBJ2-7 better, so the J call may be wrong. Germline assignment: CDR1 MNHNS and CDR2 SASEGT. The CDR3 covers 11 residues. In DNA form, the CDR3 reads TGTGCCAGCAGTGAAAGGGATGAGCAGTACTTC. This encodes CASSERDEQYF.

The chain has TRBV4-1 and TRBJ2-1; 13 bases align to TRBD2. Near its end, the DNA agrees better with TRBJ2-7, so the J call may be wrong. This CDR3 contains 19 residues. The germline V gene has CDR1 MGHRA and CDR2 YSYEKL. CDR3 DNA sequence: TGCGCCAGCAGCCAAGATCCCCATCCGGGACTAGCGGGATCCTACGAGCAGTACTTC. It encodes CASSQDPHPGLAGSYEQYF.

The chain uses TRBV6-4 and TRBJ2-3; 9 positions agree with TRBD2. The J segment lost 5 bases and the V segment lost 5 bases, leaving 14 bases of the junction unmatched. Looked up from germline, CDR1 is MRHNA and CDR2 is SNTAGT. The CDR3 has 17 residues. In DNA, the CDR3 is TGTGCCAGCAGTCCTAAATCTAGCGGGGTCGTTGGAGATACGCAGTATTTT. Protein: CASSPKSSGVVGDTQYF.

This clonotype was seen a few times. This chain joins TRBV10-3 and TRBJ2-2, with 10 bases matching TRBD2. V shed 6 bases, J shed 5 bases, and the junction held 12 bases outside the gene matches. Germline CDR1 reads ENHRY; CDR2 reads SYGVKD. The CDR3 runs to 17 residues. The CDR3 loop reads CAIRGQAGGPGTGELFF. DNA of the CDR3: TGTGCCATCAGAGGCCAAGCGGGAGGGCCTGGAACCGGGGAGCTGTTTTTT.